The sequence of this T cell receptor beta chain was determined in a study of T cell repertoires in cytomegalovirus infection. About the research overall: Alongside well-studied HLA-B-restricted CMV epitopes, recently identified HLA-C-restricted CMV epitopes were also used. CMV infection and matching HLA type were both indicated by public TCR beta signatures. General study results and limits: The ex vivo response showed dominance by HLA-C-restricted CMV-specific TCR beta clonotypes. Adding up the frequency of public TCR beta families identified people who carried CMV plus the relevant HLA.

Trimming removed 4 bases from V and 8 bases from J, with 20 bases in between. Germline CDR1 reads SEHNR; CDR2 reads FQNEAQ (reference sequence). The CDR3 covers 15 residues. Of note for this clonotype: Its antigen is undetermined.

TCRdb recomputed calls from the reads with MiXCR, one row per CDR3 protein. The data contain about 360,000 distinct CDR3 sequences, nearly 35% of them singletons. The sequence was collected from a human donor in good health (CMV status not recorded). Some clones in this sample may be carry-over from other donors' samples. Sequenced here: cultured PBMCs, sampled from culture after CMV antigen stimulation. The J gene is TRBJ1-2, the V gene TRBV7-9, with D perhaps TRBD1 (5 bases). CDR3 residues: CASSSTDRDPLGYTF. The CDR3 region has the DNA TGTGCCAGCAGCTCCACTGACCGGGACCCTTTAGGCTACACCTTC.